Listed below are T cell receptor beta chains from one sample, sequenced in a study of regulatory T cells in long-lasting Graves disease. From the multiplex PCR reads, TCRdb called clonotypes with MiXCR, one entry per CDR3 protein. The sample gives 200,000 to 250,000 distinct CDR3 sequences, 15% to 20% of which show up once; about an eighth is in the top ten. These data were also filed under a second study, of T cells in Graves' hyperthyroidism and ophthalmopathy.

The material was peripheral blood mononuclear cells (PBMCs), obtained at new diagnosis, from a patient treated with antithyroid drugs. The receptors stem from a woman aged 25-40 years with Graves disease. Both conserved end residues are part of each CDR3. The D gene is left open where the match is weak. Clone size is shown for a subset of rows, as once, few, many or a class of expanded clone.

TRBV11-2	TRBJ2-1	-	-	TGTGCCAGCAGCTTAGTCGACTTCTCCTACAATGAGCAGTTCTTC	CASSLVDFSYNEQFF
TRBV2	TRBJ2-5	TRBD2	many	TGTGCCAGCGATGCTCCGGGCCGGACTAGCGGGGGCCAGTACTTC	CASDAPGRTSGGQYF
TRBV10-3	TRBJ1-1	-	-	TGTGCCACCCAACCGGGCGGTATATTTTTCATGAACACTGAAGCTTTCTTT	CATQPGGIFFMNTEAFF
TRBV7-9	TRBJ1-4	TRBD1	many	TGTGCCAGCAGCTCCGACAGGGGACATGAAAAACTGTTTTTT	CASSSDRGHEKLFF
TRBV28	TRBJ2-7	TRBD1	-	TGTGCCAGCAGTTCGCCGGGACAGGGTGGCTACGAGCAGTACTTC	CASSSPGQGGYEQYF
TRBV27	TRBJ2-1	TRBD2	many	TGTGCCAGCAGAATTAGCGGGACCACCTACAATGAGCAGTTCTTC	CASRISGTTYNEQFF
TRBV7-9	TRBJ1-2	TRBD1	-	TGTGCCAGCAGCCCCTCGGACAGGGGGCTTGGGGGCTACACCTTC	CASSPSDRGLGGYTF
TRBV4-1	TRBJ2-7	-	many	TGCGCCAGCAGCCCCGAGGGCAGGGGTGGCTACGAGCAGTACTTC	CASSPEGRGGYEQYF
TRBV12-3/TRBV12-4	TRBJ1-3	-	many	TGTGCCAGCAGTGTCGGGAGAGGCGGAGGAAACACCATATATTTT	CASSVGRGGGNTIYF
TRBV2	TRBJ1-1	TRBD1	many	TGTGCCAGCAGACCCGGACAGGGGGGAAACACTGAAGCTTTCTTT	CASRPGQGGNTEAFF
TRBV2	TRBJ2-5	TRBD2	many	TGTGCCAGTAAAGCTTGGGCTAGCGGGGGGGTCGTAAGAGAGACCCAGTACTTC	CASKAWASGGVVRETQYF
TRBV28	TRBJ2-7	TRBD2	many	TGTGCCAGCAGTTTTACAGGGGACCGGCAACTAGCGGGAGGGACTAAAGAGCAGTACTTC	CASSFTGDRQLAGGTKEQYF
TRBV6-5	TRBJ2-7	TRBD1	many	TGTGCCAGCAGTTACTTTACAGGGGGCGAGCAGTACTTC	CASSYFTGGEQYF
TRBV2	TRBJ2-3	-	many	TGTGCCAGCAGTGCCGGGAGCAAAGATACGCAGTATTTT	CASSAGSKDTQYF
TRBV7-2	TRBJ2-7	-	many	TGTGCCAGCAGCTTAGGCGGAGGTTTGGGCGGGGGCCCCTACGAGCAGTACTTC	CASSLGGGLGGGPYEQYF
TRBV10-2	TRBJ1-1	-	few	TGCGCCAGCAGTGTAGGGGTAGGGGAAGCTTTCTTT	CASSVGVGEAFF
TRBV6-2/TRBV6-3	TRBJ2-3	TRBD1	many	TGTGCCAGCAGTAGGGACAGGTACAGCACAGATACGCAGTATTTT	CASSRDRYSTDTQYF
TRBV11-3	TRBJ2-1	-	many	TGTGCCAGCAGCTTAGAAAGCATTGGGGAGCAGTTCTTC	CASSLESIGEQFF
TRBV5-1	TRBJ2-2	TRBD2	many	TGCGCCAGCAGCTTGGAACCGGGACTAGCGGGCCGGGGGCCCGGGGAGCTGTTTTTT	CASSLEPGLAGRGPGELFF
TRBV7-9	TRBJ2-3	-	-	TGTGCCAGCAGCTTTGGGGGGAATCGGGATACGCAGTATTTT	CASSFGGNRDTQYF
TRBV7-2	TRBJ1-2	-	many	TGTGCCAGCAGCCGATGGACGCCCTATTTTGCCTTC	CASSRWTPYFAF
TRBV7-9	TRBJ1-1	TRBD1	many	TGTGCCAGCAGCTTGAAGGGGGCGGACACTGAAGCTTTCTTT	CASSLKGADTEAFF
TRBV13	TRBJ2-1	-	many	TGTGCCAGCAGCTCCCCTCGCCACAATGAGCAGTTCTTC	CASSSPRHNEQFF
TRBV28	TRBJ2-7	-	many	TGTGCCAGCAGTTCGGACGGGAGCTCCTACGAGCAGTACTTC	CASSSDGSSYEQYF
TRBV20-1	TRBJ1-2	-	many	TGCAGTGCTAGCAGCCTCACCCACTTTAACTATGGCTACACCTTC	CSASSLTHFNYGYTF
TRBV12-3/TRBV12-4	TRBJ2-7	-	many	TGTGCCAGCAGTCTCATGTACGAGCAGTACTTC	CASSLMYEQYF
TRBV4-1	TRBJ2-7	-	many	TGCGCCAGCAGCCAAGGCTCCGGACAATGGGGAGAGCAGTACTTC	CASSQGSGQWGEQYF
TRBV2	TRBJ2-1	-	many	TGTGCCAGCAGTGTACAAGCGCCAAACAATGAGCAGTTCTTC	CASSVQAPNNEQFF
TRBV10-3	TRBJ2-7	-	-	TGTGCCATCACGGTTTTCTACGAGCAGTACTTC	CAITVFYEQYF
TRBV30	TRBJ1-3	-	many	TGTGCCTGGAGTGTGAACGGAGGCTCTGGAAACACCATATATTTT	CAWSVNGGSGNTIYF
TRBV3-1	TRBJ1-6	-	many	TGTGCCAGCAGCCTGAGAGGGGGGGCGGGGAATTCACCCCTCCACTTT	CASSLRGGAGNSPLHF
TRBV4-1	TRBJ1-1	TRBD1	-	TGCGCCAGTAGACAGGGGTCGGCGGGCGCTTTCTTT	CASRQGSAGAFF
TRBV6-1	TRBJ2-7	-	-	TGTGCCAGCAGGGAGGGTAGCTCCTACGAGCAGTACTTC	CASREGSSYEQYF
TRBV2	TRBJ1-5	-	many	TGTGCCAGCAGGGACAGTCATAGCAATCAGCCCCAGCATTTT	CASRDSHSNQPQHF
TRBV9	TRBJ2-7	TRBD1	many	TGTGCCAGCAGCCCCCCCCCCGGGACAGGGAAGTTCCACGAGCAGTACTTC	CASSPPPGTGKFHEQYF
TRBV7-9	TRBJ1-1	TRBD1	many	TGTGCCAGCAGCTCCATGCCGGGACAGGGCCTGATGAACACTGAAGCTTTCTTT	CASSSMPGQGLMNTEAFF
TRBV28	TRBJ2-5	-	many	TGTGCCAGCAGTTTACGGGGCCAGGGACCTCAAGAGACCCAGTACTTC	CASSLRGQGPQETQYF
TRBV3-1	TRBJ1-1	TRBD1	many	TGTGCCAGCGGGGACAGGATCCACACTGAAGCTTTCTTT	CASGDRIHTEAFF
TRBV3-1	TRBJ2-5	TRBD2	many	TGTGCCAGCAGCCAGGCTACTAGCGGGCAAGAGACCCAGTACTTC	CASSQATSGQETQYF
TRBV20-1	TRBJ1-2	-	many	TGCAGTGCTCCGGACAGAGTAGAGGGTGGCTACACCTTC	CSAPDRVEGGYTF
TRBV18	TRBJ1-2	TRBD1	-	TGTGCCAGCTCTCCGGGGACAGGAGCGGATGGCTACACCTTC	CASSPGTGADGYTF
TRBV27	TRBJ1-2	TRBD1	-	TGTGCCAGCAGTTTAGGGGGACAGGCGAACTATGGCTACACCTTC	CASSLGGQANYGYTF